This entry lists 14 T cell receptor beta chains sequenced from one sample in a study of CD8+ T cells in alopecia areata. The treatment here: oral pan-JAK inhibitor, 5-10 mg twice daily. Following extraction, RNA underwent reverse transcription to cDNA, which served as the sequencing template. Assay used: immunoSEQ multiplex PCR; TCRdb lists only in-frame clones, some missing. The data contain over 150,000 clones, around 60% of them singletons. The specimen comprised CD4+ T cells sorted from blood, sampled at week 4, from a patient treated with tofacitinib. These receptors came from a human donor with alopecia areata.

The chain carries TRBV5-4 and TRBJ1-4, with 8 bases identical to TRBD1. The ends lost 4 bases at V and 3 bases at J; junction bases unmatched: 5. Germline CDR1 is SGHNT and CDR2 is YYREEE (reference sequence). The length of the CDR3 is 15 residues. CDR3 loop: CASSMDRVPNEKLFF. In DNA form, the CDR3 reads TGTGCCAGCAGCATGGACAGGGTTCCTAATGAAAAACTGTTTTTT.

The gene calls are TRBV4-2 and TRBJ2-3, with 10 bases identical to TRBD2. The CDR3 spans 17 residues. CDR1 and CDR2 from the germline V gene are LGHNA and YNFKEQ. V was pared by 0 bases and J by 6 bases, with 9 bases of the junction left unmatched. This chain's CDR3 is CASSQEASGGARDTQYF. DNA of the CDR3: TGTGCCAGCAGCCAAGAAGCCAGCGGGGGGGCGAGGGATACGCAGTATTTT.

This clone was counted a few times. The CDR3 spells CASSLSDSTDTQYF. CDR3 nucleotide sequence: TGTGCCAGCAGCCTCAGCGACAGCACAGATACGCAGTATTTT. The rearrangement joins TRBV2 to TRBJ2-3; D is ambiguous. There are 14 residues in the CDR3. The V end was cut by 6 bases, the J end by 0 bases, with 10 bases between. Looked up from germline, CDR1 is SNHLY and CDR2 is FYNNEI.

The chain combines TRBV5-4 with TRBJ2-7, with 8 bases that match TRBD2. With 3 bases clipped from V and 0 bases from J, the junction kept 5 bases outside the gene matches. This CDR3 has 15 amino acids. The V gene's germline CDR1 is SGHNT and CDR2 YYREEE (reference sequence). CDR3 residues: CASSSELADSYEQYF. CDR3 DNA: TGTGCCAGCAGCTCAGAACTAGCGGACTCCTACGAGCAGTACTTC.

This clone was seen a handful of times. V and J are TRBV7-9 and TRBJ2-1; D may be TRBD1 (6 bases). Trimming stripped 6 bases from V and 4 bases from J, with 19 bases between. CDR3 size: 16 residues. Germline V gene data show CDR1 as SEHNR and CDR2 as FQNEAQ (reference sequence). CDR3 bases: TGTGCCAGCAGTTACTCATGGGACACGAGATACAATGAGCAGTTCTTC. Its protein product is CASSYSWDTRYNEQFF.

The chain joins TRBV7-2 to TRBJ2-4; TRBD2 agrees at 9 bases. The CDR3 has 16 residues. V dropped 3 bases and J dropped 0; count of bases not matched to a gene: 3. The germline gives CDR1 SGHTA, CDR2 FQGNSA. In DNA, the CDR3 is TGTGCCAGCAGCTTTACTAGCGGGTTAGCCAAAAACATTCAGTACTTC. It specifies CASSFTSGLAKNIQYF.

This chain connects TRBV9 to TRBJ1-5, with 8 nucleotides matching TRBD1. Germline CDR1 SGDLS, CDR2 YYNGEE. V shed 0 bases, J shed 4 bases, and the junction held 3 bases outside the gene matches. The CDR3 covers 15 residues. Written as DNA, the CDR3 is TGTGCCAGCAGCGTAGCTACAGGGGGTAATCAGCCCCAGCATTTT. This translates into CASSVATGGNQPQHF.

J is TRBJ2-5 and V is TRBV5-1; possibly TRBD1 for D (5 bases). Germline V lookup: CDR1 SGHRS, CDR2 YFSETQ. The V end lost 1 base, the J end lost 0 bases, and 10 bases lay between the germline ends. The CDR3 runs 15 residues. CDR3 amino acids: CASSLWQGDQETQYF. The CDR3 DNA reads as TGCGCCAGCAGCTTGTGGCAGGGTGACCAAGAGACCCAGTACTTC. Full variable domain (remainder filled in from reference TRBV5-1 and TRBJ2-5): KAGVTQTPRYLIKTRGQQVTLSCSPISGHRSVSWYQQTPGQGLQFLFEYFSETQRNKGNFPGRFSGRQFSNSRSEMNVSTLELGDSALYLCASSLWQGDQETQYFGPGTRLLVL.

This clone occurred a few times. This chain connects TRBV29-1 to TRBJ2-2; 7 bases line up with TRBD1. V was clipped by 7 bases and J by 6 bases; unmatched bases: 5. The CDR3 length is 12 residues. In germline, CDR1 is SQVTM, CDR2 ANQGSEA. The CDR3 protein is CSGRQGAGELFF. The CDR3 region has the DNA TGCAGCGGCCGGCAGGGGGCCGGGGAGCTGTTTTTT.

There are a few counts of this clone. This rearrangement joins TRBV29-1 to TRBJ1-6; D is ambiguous. The CDR3 extends over 15 amino acids. Deletions cut 5 bases from V and 9 bases from J, with 20 bases between. The germline gives CDR1 SQVTM, CDR2 ANQGSEA. CDR3 nucleotide sequence: TGCAGCGTTAAAGGTTCAGCCGGACCTGGTTCACCCCTCCACTTT. Protein sequence: CSVKGSAGPGSPLHF.

The rearrangement links TRBV5-6 to TRBJ1-5; weak D call: TRBD1 (5 bases). The CDR3 has 15 amino acids. Looked up from germline, CDR1 is SGHDT and CDR2 is YYEEEE. V was clipped by 5 bases and J by 4 bases, with 16 bases between them. The CDR3 protein is CASSSLWGVNQPQHF. The CDR3 DNA reads TGTGCCAGCAGTTCACTTTGGGGGGTTAATCAGCCCCAGCATTTT.

V usage is TRBV20-1 and J usage is TRBJ1-4; 7 bases are shared with TRBD1. Germline V lookup: CDR1 DFQATT, CDR2 SNEGSKA (reference sequence). V lost 3 bases, J lost 13 bases, and 5 bases stayed unmatched. This CDR3 region has 11 residues. In DNA form, the CDR3 reads TGCAGTGCTAGGGGGACAGTGGGACTGTTTTTT. It codes for CSARGTVGLFF.

The chain uses TRBV15 and TRBJ2-7, with D unclear. CDR3 length: 13 amino acids. Germline V lookup: CDR1 LNHNV, CDR2 YYDKDF (reference sequence). Trimming stripped 0 bases from V and 12 bases from J, with 15 bases between. CDR3 DNA: TGTGCCACCAGCAGAGATGTGGGGTATCTGAGGTACTTC. As protein: CATSRDVGYLRYF.

The chain is built from TRBV5-4 and TRBJ1-1; 8 nucleotides match TRBD1. This CDR3 contains 15 residues. The germline V gene has CDR1 SGHNT and CDR2 YYREEE (reference sequence). The ends lost 4 bases at V and 1 base at J; junction bases unmatched: 6. The CDR3 loop is CASSGTGTGNTEAFF. The CDR3 DNA reads as TGTGCCAGCAGCGGAACCGGGACAGGGAACACTGAAGCTTTCTTT. The entire variable domain, with the rest obtained from reference TRBV5-4 and TRBJ1-1, is as follows: ETGVTQSPTHLIKTRGQQVTLRCSSQSGHNTVSWYQQALGQGPQFIFQYYREEENGRGNFPPRFSGLQFPNYSSELNVNALELDDSALYLCASSGTGTGNTEAFFGQGTRLTVV.